The 28 T cell receptor beta chains below were found in one sample sequenced in a study of T cell changes during pregnancy in multiple sclerosis. TCRdb's copy holds only in-frame clones and misses some; the assay was immunoSEQ multiplex PCR. The data show tens of thousands of clones, with more than 75% seen just once and 5% to 6.5% held by the top ten. The specimen comprised peripheral blood, sampled in the third trimester of pregnancy. These TCRs come from a female donor in good health, enrolled as a control in a pregnancy study.

The chain links TRBV7-2 to TRBJ2-7, with D unclear. The CDR3 totals 13 residues. Trimming took off 0 bases at V and 7 bases at J, with 10 bases between the two ends. CDR1 and CDR2 (germline): SGHTA, FQGNSA. The chain's CDR3 is CASSLAAPTEQYF. The CDR3 DNA reads as TGTGCCAGCAGCTTAGCCGCCCCCACAGAGCAGTACTTC.

The chain is built from TRBV6-1 and TRBJ2-3, with TRBD2 matching over 7 bases. Germline V lookup: CDR1 MNHNS, CDR2 SASEGT. V was pared by 1 base and J by 5 bases, with 6 bases of the junction left unmatched. The CDR3 is 15 residues long. In DNA, the CDR3 is TGTGCCAGCAGTGAAGGTGCGGGAGCTTTAGATACGCAGTATTTT. Amino acids: CASSEGAGALDTQYF.

This clone came up once. The chain's CDR3 is CSVGAFRSNYGYTF. The CDR3 bases are TGCAGCGTTGGGGCTTTTCGATCTAACTATGGCTACACCTTC. This rearrangement joins TRBV29-1 to TRBJ1-2; the D is unclear. This CDR3 spans 14 amino acids. V was clipped by 4 bases and J by 0 bases, with 12 bases between them. Germline lookup yields CDR1 SQVTM and CDR2 ANQGSEA.

The chain combines TRBV5-5 with TRBJ1-6; TRBD1 matches 8 bases. Germline assignment: CDR1 SGHKS and CDR2 YYEKEE (reference sequence). The trim removed 0 bases at V and 6 bases at J, leaving 5 bases unmatched. This CDR3 has 16 amino acids. CDR3 in amino acids: CASSLDPGGGNSPLHF. The CDR3 DNA is TGTGCCAGCAGCTTGGACCCAGGGGGCGGTAATTCACCCCTCCACTTT.

The rearrangement links TRBV4-2 to TRBJ1-3, with TRBD1 identical over 9 bases. Germline trimming cut 1 base from V and 4 bases from J; bases unmatched to any gene: 8. The CDR3 length is 17 residues. Germline assignment: CDR1 LGHNA and CDR2 YNFKEQ. CDR3 bases: TGTGCCAGCAGCCAAGTCGCACCGGGACAGGGAGGAAACACCATATATTTT. As protein: CASSQVAPGQGGNTIYF.

The J gene is TRBJ1-1, the V gene TRBV6-5; TRBD1 matches at 8 bases. Trimming at V came to 4 bases and at J to 5 bases, leaving 6 bases not matched to a gene. This CDR3 contains 14 residues. Germline loops: CDR1 MNHEY, CDR2 SVGAGI. The CDR3 loop is CASSSRGRGTEAFF. DNA for the CDR3: TGTGCCAGCAGTTCCAGGGGGCGAGGGACTGAAGCTTTCTTT.

The genes are TRBV5-5 and TRBJ2-7; tentative D call: TRBD1 (6 bases). CDR1 is SGHKS and CDR2 is YYEKEE in the germline V gene (reference sequence). V dropped 2 bases and J dropped 2 bases, with 8 bases sitting between them. The CDR3 has 13 residues. The CDR3 bases are TGTGCCAGCAGCTTCGGACAGCCCTACGAGCAGTACTTC. It is translated as CASSFGQPYEQYF.

This clone was picked up a small number of times. This chain links TRBV28 with TRBJ2-5; TRBD2 is a possible D gene (5 bases). The CDR3 loop spans 14 amino acids. V was clipped by 1 base and J by 5 bases, with 11 bases between them. Germline V gene lookup returns CDR1 MDHEN and CDR2 SYDVKM. CDR3 region: CASSLYRRSETQYF. The CDR3 nucleotides are TGTGCCAGCAGTTTATACCGGAGGTCGGAGACCCAGTACTTC.

The chain is built from TRBV15 and TRBJ2-1; 10 nucleotides agree with TRBD2. CDR1 and CDR2 from the germline V gene are LNHNV and YYDKDF (reference sequence). Germline trimming cut 0 bases from V and 9 bases from J; bases unmatched to any gene: 14. This CDR3 has 18 residues. CDR3 DNA: TGTGCCACCAGCAGAGATGTTGCTAGCGGGGGCCCAGGGGGTGAGCAGTTCTTC. It encodes CATSRDVASGGPGGEQFF.

CDR3 nucleotide sequence: TGTGCCAGCAGCCCCACGTTGGAGGACACCGGGGAGCTGTTTTTT. Amino acid sequence: CASSPTLEDTGELFF. This sequence joins TRBV7-9 and TRBJ2-2, with TRBD2 as a possible D gene (5 bases). V lost 5 bases to trimming and J lost 3 bases, with 13 bases between them. The CDR3 consists of 15 residues. Germline loops: CDR1 SEHNR, CDR2 FQNEAQ (reference sequence).

Written as DNA, the CDR3 is TGTGCCAGCACCCCCCGGGGTAACACCGGGGAGCTGTTTTTT. This sequence encodes CASTPRGNTGELFF. The rearrangement links TRBV7-2 to TRBJ2-2, with D possibly being TRBD2 (5 bases). The CDR3 runs 14 residues. Germline V lookup: CDR1 SGHTA, CDR2 FQGNSA. V lost 7 bases and J 2 bases, leaving 11 bases between the germline ends.

The chain has TRBV7-6 and TRBJ1-4; D gene uncertain. Germline loops: CDR1 SGHVS, CDR2 FNYEAQ. The ends were cut back, 5 bases at V and 1 base at J, with 26 bases in the middle. The CDR3 has 20 residues. The CDR3 sequence: CASSQGPLAPTGRTNEKLFF. CDR3 sequence (DNA): TGTGCCAGCAGCCAAGGTCCCTTAGCCCCCACGGGTAGAACTAATGAAAAACTGTTTTTT.

The chain carries TRBV28 and TRBJ1-2, with 8 bases fitting TRBD1. This CDR3 has 15 residues. V dropped 4 bases and J dropped 2; count of bases not matched to a gene: 6. Germline CDR1 MDHEN, CDR2 SYDVKM. CDR3 in amino acids: CASSSPWTGNYGYTF. The CDR3 coding sequence is TGTGCCAGCAGTTCACCCTGGACAGGGAACTATGGCTACACCTTC.

The chain carries TRBV13 and TRBJ1-1, with D tentatively TRBD1 (5 bases). This CDR3 has 11 residues. V was trimmed by 10 bases and J by 3 bases, leaving 9 bases between them. Germline CDR1 and CDR2: PRHDT and FYEKMQ (reference sequence). The CDR3 spells CATVGDTEAFF. DNA of the CDR3: TGTGCCACCGTAGGGGACACTGAAGCTTTCTTT.

This sequence joins TRBV2 and TRBJ2-1; D may be TRBD1 (5 bases). Trimming shortened V by 2 bases and J by 8 bases, and 13 bases separated the two germline ends. The germline gives CDR1 SNHLY, CDR2 FYNNEI. The CDR3 totals 14 residues. The DNA for the CDR3 is TGTGCCAGCAGTGAACGTCCAGGGTATTATGAGCAGTTCTTC. Translating gives CASSERPGYYEQFF.

This clone has more than one count but fewer than ten. The genes are TRBV6-4 and TRBJ2-3; TRBD2 matches 13 bases. Germline loops: CDR1 MRHNA, CDR2 SNTAGT. V shed 2 bases and J 4 bases; nucleotides not matched to a gene: 0. The CDR3 contains 15 residues. The CDR3 DNA reads as TGTGCCAGCAGTGACACTAGCGGGGGGGCAGATACGCAGTATTTT. This gives the protein CASSDTSGGADTQYF.

The chain uses TRBV27 and TRBJ2-7; 7 bases line up with TRBD2. Germline V gives CDR1 MNHEY, CDR2 SMNVEV (reference sequence). The CDR3 length is 15 residues. The V segment lost 2 bases and the J segment 5 bases; nucleotides outside the gene matches: 9. CDR3 loop: CASSLRAGVVDEQYF. The CDR3 DNA sequence: TGTGCCAGCAGTTTACGTGCGGGAGTCGTAGACGAGCAGTACTTC.

The genes are TRBV7-2 and TRBJ2-5; no reliable D call. Germline-derived CDR1 and CDR2 are SGHTA and FQGNSA. This CDR3 spans 13 amino acids. The ends were cut back, 5 bases at V and 7 bases at J, with 14 bases in the middle. CDR3 sequence reads: CASSPTITGTQYF. The CDR3 coding sequence is TGTGCCAGCAGCCCAACAATAACGGGGACCCAGTACTTC.

The chain uses TRBV5-1 and TRBJ2-5; D not resolved. V shed 3 bases and J shed 4 bases, with 4 bases lying between them. The CDR3 totals 11 residues. Germline CDR1 reads SGHRS; CDR2 reads YFSETQ. DNA for the CDR3: TGCGCCAGCAGCTCGGTAGAGACCCAGTACTTC. Residues: CASSSVETQYF. Full variable domain (outside the CDR3, taken from reference TRBV5-1 and TRBJ2-5): KAGVTQTPRYLIKTRGQQVTLSCSPISGHRSVSWYQQTPGQGLQFLFEYFSETQRNKGNFPGRFSGRQFSNSRSEMNVSTLELGDSALYLCASSSVETQYFGPGTRLLVL.

The chain carries TRBV5-1 and TRBJ2-5, with a possible D match to TRBD2 (6 bases). This CDR3 contains 17 residues. The germline CDR1 and CDR2 sequences are SGHRS and YFSETQ. Trimming pared 0 bases from V and 2 bases from J, leaving 17 bases between. The CDR3 bases are TGCGCCAGCAGCTTGGCCCGAGGACTAAGGACACAAGAGACCCAGTACTTC. Translation gives CASSLARGLRTQETQYF.

The J gene is TRBJ1-2, the V gene TRBV7-9; D ambiguous. The germline CDR1 and CDR2 sequences are SEHNR and FQNEAQ (reference sequence). The germline V and J ends were trimmed by 4 bases and 8 bases, with 14 bases remaining between them. This CDR3 has 13 residues. DNA for the CDR3: TGTGCCAGCAGCTCGCTGGAAATGGGCGGCTACACCTTC. It is translated as CASSSLEMGGYTF.

V usage is TRBV9 and J usage is TRBJ2-4, with 9 nucleotides matching TRBD2. Germline-derived CDR1 and CDR2 are SGDLS and YYNGEE. Germline trimming cut 7 bases from V and 2 bases from J; bases unmatched to any gene: 4. The CDR3 covers 14 residues. In nucleotides, the CDR3 is TGTGCCAGCGGGCGGGGGGGCTCCAAAAACATTCAGTACTTC. Its protein product is CASGRGGSKNIQYF.

The chain uses TRBV30 and TRBJ2-3; 7 nucleotides align to TRBD1. Germline trimming cut 0 bases from V and 4 bases from J; bases unmatched to any gene: 7. CDR3 size: 15 residues. CDR1 GTSNPN and CDR2 SVGIG come from the germline V gene (reference sequence). This CDR3 is CAWSVKTGLADTQYF. CDR3 DNA: TGTGCCTGGAGTGTGAAGACAGGGTTGGCAGATACGCAGTATTTT.

This clone has a handful of counts. The chain employs TRBV30 and TRBJ1-1; D remains unclear. The CDR3 has 12 amino acids. Per the germline V gene, CDR1 is GTSNPN and CDR2 is SVGIG (reference sequence). Trimming took 0 bases from V and 6 from J, leaving 8 bases between them. CDR3 DNA: TGTGCCTGGAGTGTTGGCATGGCTGAAGCTTTCTTT. It yields the protein CAWSVGMAEAFF.

This chain links TRBV19 with TRBJ2-7, with D tentatively TRBD2 (6 bases). This CDR3 comprises 16 residues. Germline V gene lookup returns CDR1 LNHDA and CDR2 SQIVND (reference sequence). Between the trimmed V and J ends, which lost 5 bases and 3 bases, there was a span of 20 bases. CDR3 amino acids: CASSGTYPTIVYEQYF. For the CDR3, the DNA is TGTGCCAGTAGTGGGACTTACCCTACTATAGTCTACGAGCAGTACTTC.

The V gene is TRBV5-1, the J gene TRBJ2-5; 7 nucleotides agree with TRBD1. This CDR3 is 14 amino acids long. After removal of 5 bases from V and 2 bases from J, the junction contained 6 bases not matched to a gene. Looked up from germline, CDR1 is SGHRS and CDR2 is YFSETQ. CDR3 sequence reads: CASSLPGQQETQYF. The CDR3 coding sequence is TGCGCCAGCAGTCTCCCGGGACAGCAAGAGACCCAGTACTTC.

The chain employs TRBV6-4 and TRBJ2-1; D is uncertain. CDR1 is MRHNA and CDR2 is SNTAGT in the germline V gene. The CDR3 runs 13 residues. Trimming cost V 0 bases and J 10 bases, with 10 bases left between them. DNA for the CDR3: TGTGCCAGCAGTGACTCTCGAGTTAGCGAGCAGTTCTTC. This gives the protein CASSDSRVSEQFF.

This clone was recorded only once. The rearrangement uses TRBV6-5 and TRBJ2-5; 13 bases map to TRBD2. V was pared by 5 bases and J by 13 bases, with 10 bases of the junction left unmatched. This CDR3 has 14 residues. The germline gives CDR1 MNHEY, CDR2 SVGAGI. The CDR3 region has the DNA TGTGCCAGCAGTGGCACGGGACTAGCGGGAATTCGGTACTTC. This encodes CASSGTGLAGIRYF.